Below, 19 T cell receptor beta chains from the same sample are listed, as sequenced in a study of OX40 agonist ivuxolimab in advanced cancers. This table comes from immunoSEQ multiplex PCR, and its TCRdb copy is limited to in-frame clones, with some not included. The sample shows about 49,000 clones, around 85% of them seen only once. Sequencing used CD4+ or CD8+ T cells sorted from blood, obtained in a trial of the OX40 agonist ivuxolimab. The receptors were gathered from an adult with an advanced solid tumor such as melanoma, head and neck, liver or kidney cancer.

The chain employs TRBV5-8 and TRBJ2-7, with a tentative D call TRBD1 (5 bases). V gave up 3 bases and J gave up 2 bases, with 15 bases separating them. Per the germline V gene, CDR1 is SGHTS and CDR2 is YDEGEE. There are 15 residues in the CDR3. The CDR3 DNA sequence: TGTGCCAGCAGCTCCGGACACCCAGGACCCTACGAGCAGTACGTC. It translates to CASSSGHPGPYEQYV.

V gene TRBV5-5 combines with J gene TRBJ1-3, with D unclear. Germline loops: CDR1 SGHKS, CDR2 YYEKEE (reference sequence). The CDR3 length is 14 residues. The germline V and J ends were trimmed by 4 bases and 8 bases, with 16 bases remaining between them. The CDR3 nucleotides are TGTGCCAGCAGCCTCCAGGTGTACGAGGACACCATATATTTT. It yields the protein CASSLQVYEDTIYF. Full variable domain (rest looked up from reference TRBV5-5 and TRBJ1-3): DAGVTQSPTHLIKTRGQQVTLRCSPISGHKSVSWYQQVLGQGPQFIFQYYEKEERGRGNFPDRFSARQFPNYSSELNVNALLLGDSALYLCASSLQVYEDTIYFGEGSWLTVV.

The chain is built from TRBV7-8 and TRBJ2-7; D might be TRBD1 or TRBD2, each matching 6 bases. Germline V gene sequence: CDR1 SGHVS, CDR2 FQNEAQ. The CDR3 consists of 14 residues. V gave up 2 bases and J gave up 1 base, with 9 bases separating them. The CDR3 reads CASSLRGASYEQYF. DNA for the CDR3: TGTGCCAGCAGCTTAAGGGGGGCATCCTACGAGCAGTACTTC.

The chain combines TRBV4-1 with TRBJ2-1, with D uncertain. Germline values: CDR1 MGHRA, CDR2 YSYEKL. CDR3 length equals 12 residues. V lost 0 bases to trimming and J lost 10 bases, with 7 bases between them. In nucleotides, the CDR3 is TGCGCCAGCAGCCAAGACGGACGCGAGCAGTTCTTC. Translating gives CASSQDGREQFF.

This clone has just one count. V and J are TRBV10-3 and TRBJ2-7; 14 bases are a match to TRBD2. This CDR3 has 17 amino acids. CDR1 is ENHRY and CDR2 is SYGVKD in the germline V gene. Trimming took 2 bases from V and 4 from J; bases not matched to a gene: 7. The CDR3 protein is CAISERLAGGVNYEQYV. CDR3 bases: TGTGCCATCAGTGAGCGACTAGCGGGGGGGGTAAATTACGAGCAGTACGTC.

The CDR3 nucleotides are TGCGCCAGCAGCCAAGATAGTGCCGGGGAGCTGTTTTTT. It is translated as CASSQDSAGELFF. The chain joins TRBV4-1 to TRBJ2-2; D remains ambiguous. The CDR3 is 13 amino acids. Germline CDR1 and CDR2: MGHRA and YSYEKL. V lost 0 bases, J lost 6 bases, and 5 bases lay in between.

J is TRBJ2-5 and V is TRBV4-1; no clear D. The CDR3 totals 13 residues. In germline, CDR1 is MGHRA, CDR2 YSYEKL. Between the trimmed V and J ends, which lost 3 bases and 5 bases, there was a span of 10 bases. The CDR3 region is CASSQLLQETQYF. The CDR3 DNA sequence: TGCGCCAGCAGCCAGTTACTCCAGGAGACCCAGTACTTC.

The chain employs TRBV4-1 and TRBJ2-1; 9 bases line up with TRBD2. The germline CDR1 and CDR2 sequences are MGHRA and YSYEKL. The CDR3 length is 15 residues. Trimming took 6 bases from V and 4 from J; bases not matched to a gene: 7. The CDR3 loop reads CASSLSGGLYNEQFF. The CDR3 nucleotides read TGCGCCAGCAGTCTTAGCGGGGGACTATACAATGAGCAGTTCTTC.

The chain links TRBV27 to TRBJ2-7, with 10 bases lining up with TRBD1. The CDR3 extends over 15 amino acids. J lost 4 bases, V lost 8 bases, and 11 bases had no gene match. Per the germline V gene, CDR1 is MNHEY and CDR2 is SMNVEV (reference sequence). The CDR3 loop reads CASQTDRDRGYEQYF. The CDR3 coding sequence is TGTGCCAGCCAAACCGACCGGGACAGGGGTTACGAGCAGTACTTC.

This chain uses TRBV6-5 with TRBJ2-7; 7 bases match TRBD2. The V gene's germline CDR1 is MNHEY and CDR2 SVGAGI. This CDR3 region has 13 residues. J gave up 6 bases and V 2 bases, and 4 bases lay outside the gene matches. The CDR3 loop reads CASSYSGVGEQYV. The CDR3 nucleotides read TGTGCCAGCAGTTACAGCGGGGTTGGCGAGCAGTACGTC.

V usage is TRBV11-1 and J usage is TRBJ2-5, with 10 bases aligning to TRBD2. The CDR3 has 16 residues. V trimming: 0 bases; J trimming: 0 bases; junction bases outside the gene matches: 1. CDR1 and CDR2 from the germline V gene are SGHAT and FQDESV (reference sequence). As DNA, the CDR3 is TGTGCCAGCAGCTTAGCGACTAGCGGGTACCAAGAGACCCAGTACTTC. Encoded protein: CASSLATSGYQETQYF. Looking up the rest from reference TRBV11-1 and TRBJ2-5 gives the full variable domain: EAEVAQSPRYKITEKSQAVAFWCDPISGHATLYWYRQILGQGPELLVQFQDESVVDDSQLPKDRFSAERLKGVDSTLKIQPAELGDSAMYLCASSLATSGYQETQYFGPGTRLLVL.

In the case of this clone: The sample holds other DNA sequences that translate to the same CDR3. The V gene is TRBV4-1, the J gene TRBJ2-1; no clear D gene. Per the germline V gene, CDR1 is MGHRA and CDR2 is YSYEKL. V shed 1 base and J shed 4 bases, with 5 bases lying between them. CDR3 length: 13 residues. CDR3 protein: CASSQAPYNEQFF. The CDR3, as DNA: TGCGCCAGCAGCCAAGCTCCATACAATGAGCAGTTCTTC.

The V and J genes are TRBV11-2 and TRBJ2-3, with D possibly being TRBD2 (5 bases). Germline V gives CDR1 SGHAT, CDR2 FQNNGV. The CDR3 length is 14 residues. Trimming left V 0 bases short and J 1 base short, with 5 bases between. The CDR3 sequence: CASSLDGGTDTQYF. CDR3 in DNA: TGTGCCAGCAGCTTAGACGGGGGCACAGATACGCAGTATTTT.

This rearrangement joins TRBV6-5 to TRBJ2-7; D is unresolved. CDR3 length: 15 residues. Germline V lookup: CDR1 MNHEY, CDR2 SVGAGI. Trimming removed 5 bases at V and 0 bases at J, with 14 bases between. The CDR3 sequence: CASSPYGPSSYEQYV. The CDR3 DNA reads TGTGCCAGCAGTCCGTACGGCCCCAGCTCCTACGAGCAGTACGTC.

This clone is labeled medium-sized. The chain carries TRBV10-2 and TRBJ2-7; 14 bases map to TRBD2. The CDR3 length is 15 residues. CDR1 is WSHSY and CDR2 is SAAADI in the germline V gene. With 3 bases clipped from V and 7 bases from J, the junction kept 5 bases outside the gene matches. In DNA form, the CDR3 reads TGCGCCAGCAGTGAACTAGGACTAGCGGGGGGAGAGCAGTACTTC. Translation gives CASSELGLAGGEQYF.

As DNA, the CDR3 is TGTGCCAGCAGCTTGGTCAACGAGCAGTACTTC. It encodes CASSLVNEQYF. The chain recombines TRBV5-4 with TRBJ2-7; the D is unclear. V was clipped by 0 bases and J by 5 bases, with 3 bases between them. Germline V gives CDR1 SGHNT, CDR2 YYREEE (reference sequence). The CDR3 loop spans 11 amino acids.

The rearrangement uses TRBV27 and TRBJ1-5, with 7 bases matching TRBD1. Looked up from germline, CDR1 is MNHEY and CDR2 is SMNVEV (reference sequence). CDR3 size: 13 residues. Trimming at V came to 6 bases and at J to 6 bases, leaving 5 bases not matched to a gene. The CDR3 DNA reads TGTGCCAGCAGCCTGACAGGGCCTCAGCCCCAGCATTTT. Translating it yields CASSLTGPQPQHF.

This chain links TRBV19 with TRBJ2-3; 12 bases are shared with TRBD1. Looked up from germline, CDR1 is LNHDA and CDR2 is SQIVND (reference sequence). The CDR3 covers 16 residues. The trim removed 5 bases at V and 3 bases at J, leaving 6 bases unmatched. The CDR3 reads CASSFRDRGRTDTQYF. As DNA, the CDR3 is TGTGCCAGTAGTTTCCGGGACAGGGGGCGTACAGATACGCAGTATTTT.

This clone occurred a few times. The chain is built from TRBV14 and TRBJ2-7; D may be TRBD1 (5 bases). Trimming took 3 bases from V and 3 from J, leaving 9 bases between them. The germline V gene encodes CDR1 SGHDN and CDR2 FVKESK. This CDR3 contains 13 residues. CDR3 sequence (DNA): TGTGCCAGCAGCCACTACGACAGCTACGAGCAGTACGTC. It translates to CASSHYDSYEQYV.